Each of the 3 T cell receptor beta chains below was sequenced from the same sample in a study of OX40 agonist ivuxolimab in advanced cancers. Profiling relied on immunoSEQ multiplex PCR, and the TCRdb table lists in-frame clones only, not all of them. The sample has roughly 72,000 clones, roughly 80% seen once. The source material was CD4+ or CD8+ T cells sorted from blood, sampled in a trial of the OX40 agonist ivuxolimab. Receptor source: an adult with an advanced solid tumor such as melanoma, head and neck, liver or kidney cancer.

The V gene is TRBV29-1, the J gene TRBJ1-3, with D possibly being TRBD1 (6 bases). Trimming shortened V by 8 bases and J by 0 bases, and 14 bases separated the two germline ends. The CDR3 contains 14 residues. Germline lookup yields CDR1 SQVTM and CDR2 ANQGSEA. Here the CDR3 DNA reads TGCAGCACCCGGACAGAAAACTCTGGAAACACCATATATTTT. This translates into CSTRTENSGNTIYF.

The CDR3, as DNA: TGCGCCAGCAGCCATCGAAAAGACTTGGGACCCCCACACACAGATACGCAGTATTTT. Amino acids: CASSHRKDLGPPHTDTQYF. The gene calls are TRBV4-1 and TRBJ2-3; D tentatively reads TRBD1 or TRBD2 (5 bases each). The CDR3 runs to 19 residues. Germline V gene data show CDR1 as MGHRA and CDR2 as YSYEKL. The V end was cut by 3 bases, the J end by 2 bases, with 24 bases between.

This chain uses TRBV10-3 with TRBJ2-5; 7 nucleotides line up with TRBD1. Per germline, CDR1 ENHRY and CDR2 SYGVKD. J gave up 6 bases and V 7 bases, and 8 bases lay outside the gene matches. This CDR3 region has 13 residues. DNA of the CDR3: TGTGCCATCAAGGGCGAGGGGGCGAAGACCCAGTACTTC. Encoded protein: CAIKGEGAKTQYF.